This record looks at one T cell receptor (beta chain) sequence and its context. Its specificity is not known. This entry belongs to a study of beta chain features in type 1 diabetes. V lost 6 bases to trimming and J lost 6 bases; unmatched junction nucleotides: 4. The CDR3 spans 13 residues. Looked up from germline, CDR1 is MRHNA and CDR2 is SNTAGT. The single heparinised draw taken from each donor contained about 110 mL of blood on average. Each sorted fraction was over 95% pure. The whole isolated RNA underwent reverse transcription, so sequencing captured expressed TCRB transcripts. Here immunoSEQ multiplex PCR was the method, and the copy in TCRdb shows in-frame clones only, minus some. The table lists 640,000 or so clones, over 13% of them singletons. Whole-study findings and limits: There was a moderate but significant shortening of TCRB CDR3s in all four CD4+ subsets of Type 1 diabetes patients.

This chain links TRBV6-4 with TRBJ1-4, with 7 bases fitting TRBD1. What was sequenced was naive CD4+ T cells from blood. The receptor was derived from a man younger than 30 with type 1 diabetes. CDR3 loop: CASRGQLDEKLFF. Here the CDR3 DNA reads TGTGCCAGCAGGGGACAGTTGGATGAAAAACTGTTTTTT.